The sequence of this TCR beta chain was determined in a study of T cell responses to AZD1222 COVID-19 vaccine. V was trimmed by 4 bases and J by 3 bases, leaving 7 bases between them. The length of the CDR3 is 12 residues. The germline V gene has CDR1 KGHSH and CDR2 LQKENI. Profiled with immunoSEQ multiplex PCR; TCRdb holds only in-frame clones, not every one. The profile shows roughly 150,000 clones, about 90% of them singletons. The rearrangement uses TRBV18 and TRBJ2-7; tentative D call: TRBD2 (5 bases). This specimen consisted of peripheral blood, obtained 28 days after the second AZD1222 dose. The receptor's source is an adult who received the AZD1222 COVID-19 vaccine. The CDR3, as DNA: TGTGCCAGCTCACATAGCGACTACGAGCAGTACTTC. Translated: CASSHSDYEQYF.